The clone carrying this TCR beta chain appeared many times. This record comes from a study of T cells after yellow fever vaccination. This CDR3 region has 15 residues. Germline V lookup: CDR1 SEHNR, CDR2 FQNEAQ (reference sequence). J was trimmed by 3 bases and V by 5 bases; bases with no gene match: 7. The 5'RACE template-switching step produced TCR cDNA and added a universal primer site and UMIs. In TCRdb, the 5' RACE reads were re-called with MiXCR into one record per CDR3 protein. This sample yields 50,000 or so distinct CDR3 sequences, of which more than 5.5% are seen a single time; around 44% belongs to the top ten.

The source is a young man who received the YFV17D yellow fever vaccine. V usage is TRBV7-9 and J usage is TRBJ1-5, with 7 bases matching TRBD1. The sample here was CD8+ T cells sorted from PBMCs, taken on the day of the first yellow fever vaccination. The CDR3 nucleotides read TGTGCCAGCAGCCTAGGGACAGAACTCAATCAGCCCCAGCATTTT. Translation gives CASSLGTELNQPQHF.